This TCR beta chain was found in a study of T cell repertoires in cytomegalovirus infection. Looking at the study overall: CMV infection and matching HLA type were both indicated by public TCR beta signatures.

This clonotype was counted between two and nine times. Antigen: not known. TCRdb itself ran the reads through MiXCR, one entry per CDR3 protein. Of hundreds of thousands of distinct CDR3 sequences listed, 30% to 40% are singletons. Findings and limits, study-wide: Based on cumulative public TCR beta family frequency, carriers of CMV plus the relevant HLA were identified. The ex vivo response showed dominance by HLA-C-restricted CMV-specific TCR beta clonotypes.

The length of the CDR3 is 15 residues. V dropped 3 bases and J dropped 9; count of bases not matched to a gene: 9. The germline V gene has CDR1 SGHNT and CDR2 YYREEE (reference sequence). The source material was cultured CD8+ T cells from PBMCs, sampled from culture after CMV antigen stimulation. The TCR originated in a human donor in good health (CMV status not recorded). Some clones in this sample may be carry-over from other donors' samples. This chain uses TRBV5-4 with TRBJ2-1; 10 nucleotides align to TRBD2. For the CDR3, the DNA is TGTGCCAGCAGCTCCTCAGCGGGGGGGCCTGGTGAGCAGTTCTTC. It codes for CASSSSAGGPGEQFF.